This is a list of T cell receptor beta chains from one sample in a study of blood T cell repertoires in COVID-19. Sequenced by immunoSEQ multiplex PCR; TCRdb stores in-frame clones only, minus some. The sample lists a few hundred thousand clones, around 90% occurring once. What was sequenced was peripheral blood. These receptors all stem from a woman in her sixties or seventies with COVID-19, enrolled during active disease. The CDR3 runs from the conserved cysteine through the conserved F or W. The order of the fields is V gene, J gene, CDR3 protein.

>TRBV29-1|TRBJ2-1
CSAEPGQGGDEQFF
>TRBV5-4|TRBJ1-2
CASSLGTGSGYTF
>TRBV18|TRBJ1-2
CASSPRATEGAKNYGYTF
>TRBV3-1/TRBV3-2|TRBJ2-2
CASSHGQTGELFF
>TRBV5-8|TRBJ1-1
CASSFRVEAFF
>TRBV6-2/TRBV6-3|TRBJ1-2
CASSSPQGYGYTF
>TRBV15|TRBJ1-1
CATTRDRGTKSEAFF
>TRBV29-1|TRBJ1-2
CSVVKRTDYGYTF
>TRBV4-2|TRBJ2-1
CASSQVLTGSGNNEQFF
>TRBV19|TRBJ2-7
CASSRQAGLYEQYF
>TRBV5-1|TRBJ2-5
CASSLDSGVGETQYF